The text below deals with one T cell receptor (beta chain). This entry belongs to a study of T cells after yellow fever vaccination. The V end was cut by 5 bases, the J end by 1 base, with 14 bases between. The CDR3 extends over 15 amino acids. Per the germline V gene, CDR1 is LNHDA and CDR2 is SQIVND (reference sequence). TCRdb used MiXCR to reprocess the 5' RACE reads, holding one entry per CDR3 protein. Of hundreds of thousands of distinct CDR3 sequences in the sample, 18% are singletons; the top ten hold 18%. The starting material was PBMCs, obtained before the yellow fever booster vaccination. V usage is TRBV19 and J usage is TRBJ1-1, with D maybe TRBD1 (6 bases). The sequence was collected from a man between 18 and 35 years old who received the YFV17D yellow fever vaccine. CDR3 sequence (DNA): TGTGCCAGTAGTCTCCCGGGGGGGGCGAACACTGAAGCTTTCTTT. This sequence encodes CASSLPGGANTEAFF.